This T cell receptor (beta chain) was observed in a study of T-cell memory formation after mild COVID-19. Whole-study findings and limits: Nothing confirmed that second-wave clones peaking on day 37 were specific for SARS-CoV-2. Several responding clones turned up in pre-infection memory, indicating that cross-reactive memory may have taken part. Among CD4+ contracting clones, most were CM and EM, and CD8+ ones EMRA.

This clonotype was seen a handful of times. Antigen specificity is unknown. This CDR3 comprises 12 residues. Trimming left V 0 bases short and J 6 bases short, with 2 bases between. Germline-derived CDR1 and CDR2 are LGHDT and YNNKEL (reference sequence). From 5'RACE with constant-segment primers came TCR alpha and TCR beta cDNA libraries that carried sample barcodes and UMIs. TCRdb re-called the 5' RACE reads with MiXCR, one entry per CDR3 protein. The profile shows about 250,000 distinct CDR3 sequences, approximately 15% of them singletons. The rearrangement joins TRBV3-1 to TRBJ2-2; no clear D gene. This receptor was obtained from an adult woman who had mild COVID-19 (a few samples of this study predate the infection). Cell type and time point are not known. Material: PBMCs or a T cell subset sorted from them (not recorded which). The CDR3, as DNA: TGTGCCAGCAGCCAAGACCCCGGGGAGCTGTTTTTT. This encodes CASSQDPGELFF.